This T cell receptor (beta chain) was captured by sequencing in a study of T cell changes during pregnancy in multiple sclerosis. Clones were read by immunoSEQ multiplex PCR, and TCRdb kept only the in-frame ones, dropping some. Of some 100,000 clones listed, 75% to 95% are singletons. The germline CDR1 and CDR2 sequences are MDHEN and SYDVKM. V was cut by 5 bases and J by 0 bases, with 11 bases left in between. The CDR3 extends over 15 amino acids. The sequence came from a female donor with multiple sclerosis, enrolled in a pregnancy study. The material was peripheral blood, obtained in the second trimester of pregnancy. This chain uses TRBV28 with TRBJ2-1; tentatively, D is TRBD1 (6 bases). Here the CDR3 reads CASSPQGSSYNEQFF. Written as DNA, the CDR3 is TGTGCCAGCAGTCCCCAGGGGAGCTCCTACAATGAGCAGTTCTTC.